This is a list of T cell receptor beta chains from one sample in a study of blood T cell repertoires in COVID-19. Sequencing used immunoSEQ multiplex PCR; TCRdb keeps in-frame clones, though not all of them. The repertoire has approximately 110,000 clones, roughly 81% of them found once; the top ten carry more than 3%. What was sequenced was peripheral blood. The source is a man aged 35 to 55 with acute or convalescent COVID-19. Both conserved end residues are part of each CDR3. The D gene is left open where the match is weak. Clone sizes are given selectively: once, few, many, or a class where the clone is expanded.

TRBJ1-6 - TRBD1 TRBV7-2 TGTGCCAGCAGCTTAACCGTCCAGGGGGGTAATTCACCCCTCCACTTT CASSLTVQGGNSPLHF
TRBJ1-2 few - TRBV12-3/TRBV12-4 TGTGCCAGCAGCTGGACAGTGAACCCCGGCTACACCTTC CASSWTVNPGYTF
TRBJ2-1 - - TRBV21-1 TGTGCCAGCAGCGAAGATCCTAGCGGGGGCGGTGAGCAGTTCTTC CASSEDPSGGGEQFF
TRBJ1-6 - TRBD1 TRBV6-5 TGTGCCAGCAACCCGACAGGGGGCGAAGGAGTACCCCTCCACTTT CASNPTGGEGVPLHF
TRBJ1-1 - - TRBV4-2 TGTGCCAGCAGCCAAGATCCTCGGGGAATGAACACTGAAGCTTTCTTT CASSQDPRGMNTEAFF
TRBJ2-2 - TRBD1 TRBV4-1 TGCGCCAGCAGCCAAGATGGGCAGGGGGCGCGGACCGGGGAGCTGTTTTTT CASSQDGQGARTGELFF
TRBJ1-6 once - TRBV9 TGTGCCAGCAGCGCCGGGACCGGGGGAAGCTCACCCCTCCACTTT CASSAGTGGSSPLHF
TRBJ1-4 - TRBD1 TRBV19 TGTGCCAGTAGTATGAGGAATCAGGGGGGTGAAAAACTGTTTTTT CASSMRNQGGEKLFF
TRBJ2-7 - TRBD2 TRBV5-1 TGCGCCAGCAGATTGACTAGCGGGGACTCCTACGAGCAGTACTTC CASRLTSGDSYEQYF
TRBJ2-3 - - TRBV4-1 TGCGCCAGCAGCCAAGTACGGGGGGCGGGAACAGATACGCAGTATTTT CASSQVRGAGTDTQYF
TRBJ2-1 - - TRBV6-6 TGTGCCAGCAGTTTGCAGGGGACATACAATGAGCAGTTCTTC CASSLQGTYNEQFF
TRBJ2-7 - - TRBV24-1 TGTGCCACCAGTGATCCCCGGACAGCGACCGAGCAGTACTTC CATSDPRTATEQYF
TRBJ1-4 - - TRBV6-1 TGTGCCAGCAGTGAGGGGGCGAGGCATGAAAAACTGTTTTTT CASSEGARHEKLFF
TRBJ1-2 - - TRBV5-1 TGCGCCAGCAGCCCGGCCCCGGGGATGAACTATGGCTACACCTTC CASSPAPGMNYGYTF
TRBJ2-3 - - TRBV24-1 TGTGCCACCAGTGACCAAACGGGAGCCCCAGATACGCAGTATTTT CATSDQTGAPDTQYF
TRBJ1-5 - - TRBV7-2 TGTGCCAGCAGCTTAGTGTCTCTGGGGAGGAGCAATCAGCCCCAGCATTTT CASSLVSLGRSNQPQHF
TRBJ1-2 - - TRBV7-9 TGTGCCAGCAACCATCAGGGATGGGATGGCTACACCTTC CASNHQGWDGYTF
TRBJ1-1 - - TRBV2 TGTGCCAGCAGTGAGGACAGTCGTAAAGCTTTCTTT CASSEDSRKAFF
TRBJ2-1 once - TRBV5-1 TGCGCCAGCAGCTTATCCGGGAACAATGAGCAGTTCTTC CASSLSGNNEQFF
TRBJ1-4 - TRBD1 TRBV2 TGTGCCAGCATCAAGGGGGCGAATGAAAAACTGTTTTTT CASIKGANEKLFF
TRBJ1-2 - - TRBV7-9 TGTGCCAGCAGCCTCGACAGGTGGCCAACTAACTATGGCTACACCTTC CASSLDRWPTNYGYTF
TRBJ2-7 - TRBD1 TRBV7-2 TGTGCCAGCAGCCCAACCCGACAGGGGATCTACGAGCAGTACTTC CASSPTRQGIYEQYF
TRBJ1-1 - - TRBV7-2 TGTGCCAGCAGCCCACGCCTGGGACTGACAAACACTGAAGCTTTCTTT CASSPRLGLTNTEAFF
TRBJ1-5 - - TRBV2 TGTGCCAGCGGAGGCAATAGCAATCAGCCCCAGCATTTT CASGGNSNQPQHF
TRBJ2-1 few TRBD1 TRBV24-1 TGTGCCACCAGTCGCACAGGGGCTATCTACGGAAATGAGCAGTTCTTC CATSRTGAIYGNEQFF
TRBJ1-6 - TRBD1 TRBV5-5 TGTGCCAGCAGCGGGACAGCCGCGGGGACACCCCTCCACTTT CASSGTAAGTPLHF
TRBJ1-5 - - TRBV9 TGTGCCAGCAGCGCCTCGGGGGGGGACAATCAGCCCCAGCATTTT CASSASGGDNQPQHF
TRBJ2-3 - TRBD2 TRBV5-4 TGTGCCAGCAGAAGGACTAGCGGGGACACAGATACGCAGTATTTT CASRRTSGDTDTQYF
TRBJ2-1 - TRBD2 TRBV10-3 TGTGCCATCAGTGAGTCTTTAGGTCGGAGTAGCGGGGGATACAATGAGCAGTTCTTC CAISESLGRSSGGYNEQFF
TRBJ1-1 - - TRBV5-1 TGCGCCAGCAGCTTCGGGGGGAACACTGAAGCTTTCTTT CASSFGGNTEAFF
TRBJ2-1 - - TRBV19 TGTGCCAGTATGAGTACAGGAGTATCCTACAATGAGCAGTTCTTC CASMSTGVSYNEQFF
TRBJ2-7 - TRBD1 TRBV27 TGTGCCAGCAGTTTGGACCGGGACAGGGGCTACGAGCAGTACTTC CASSLDRDRGYEQYF
TRBJ1-1 - - TRBV6-5 TGTGCCAGCAGTTACTCGTCAGGGTTCGTCTCGGTGCAAGCTTTCTTT CASSYSSGFVSVQAFF
TRBJ2-1 - - TRBV9 TGTGCCAGCAGCGGCTCTTCGGCGGGGGCCAATGAGCAGTTCTTC CASSGSSAGANEQFF
TRBJ2-7 - - TRBV10-1 TGCGCCACCCCGAACAGGGTTGGCGAGCAGTACTTC CATPNRVGEQYF
TRBJ1-5 - - TRBV7-3 TGTGCCAGCAGCTTATTTGCGGATCAGCCCCAGCATTTT CASSLFADQPQHF